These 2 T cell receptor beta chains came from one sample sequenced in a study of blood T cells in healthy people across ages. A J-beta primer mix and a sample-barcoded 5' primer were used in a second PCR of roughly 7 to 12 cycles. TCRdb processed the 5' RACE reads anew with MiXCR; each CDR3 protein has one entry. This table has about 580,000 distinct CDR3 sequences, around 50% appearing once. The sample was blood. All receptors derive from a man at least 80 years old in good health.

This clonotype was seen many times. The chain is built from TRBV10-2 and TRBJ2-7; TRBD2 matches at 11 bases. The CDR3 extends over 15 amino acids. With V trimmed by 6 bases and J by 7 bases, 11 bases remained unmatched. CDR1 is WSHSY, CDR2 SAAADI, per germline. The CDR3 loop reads CASSLQLAGVGEQYF. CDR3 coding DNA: TGCGCCAGCAGCCTCCAACTAGCGGGAGTGGGTGAGCAGTACTTC.

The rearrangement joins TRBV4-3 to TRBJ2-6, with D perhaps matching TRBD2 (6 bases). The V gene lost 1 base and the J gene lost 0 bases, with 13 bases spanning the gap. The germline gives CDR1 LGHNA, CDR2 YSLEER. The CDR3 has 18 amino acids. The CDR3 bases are TGCGCCAGCAGCCAAGGAACGGGACTTATCTCTGGGGCCAACGTCCTGACTTTC. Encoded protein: CASSQGTGLISGANVLTF.